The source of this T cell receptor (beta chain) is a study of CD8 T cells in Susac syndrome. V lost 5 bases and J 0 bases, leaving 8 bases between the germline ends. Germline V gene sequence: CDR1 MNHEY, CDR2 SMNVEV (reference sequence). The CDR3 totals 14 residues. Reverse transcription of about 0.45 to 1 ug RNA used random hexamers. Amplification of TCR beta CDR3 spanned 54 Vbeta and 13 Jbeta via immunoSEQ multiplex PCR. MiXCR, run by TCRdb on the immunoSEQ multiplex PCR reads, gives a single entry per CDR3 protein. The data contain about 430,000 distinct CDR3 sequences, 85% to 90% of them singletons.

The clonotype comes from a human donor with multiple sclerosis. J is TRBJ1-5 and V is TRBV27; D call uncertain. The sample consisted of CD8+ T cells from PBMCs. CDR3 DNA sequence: TGTGCCAGCAGTCCCGGTATTAGCAATCAGCCCCAGCATTTT. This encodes CASSPGISNQPQHF.